These T cell receptor beta chains were read from a single sample in a study of PD-L1 blockade in urothelial cancer. Produced via immunoSEQ multiplex PCR; TCRdb's table is partial and in-frame only. The sample yields 50,000 or so clones, approximately 84% seen once. The sequenced sample was PBMCs, obtained around atezolizumab (anti-PD-L1) treatment. These receptors originate from a man between 60 and 75 years old with urothelial cancer. The CDR3 runs from the conserved cysteine through the conserved F or W. The D gene is left open where the match is weak.

14,TRBD1,TRBV30,TRBJ2-7,TGTGCCTGGGTGCCCCCCCAGGGGGCGCGAGAGCAGTACTTC,CAWVPPQGAREQYF
16,NA,TRBV7-2,TRBJ1-2,TGTGCCAGCAGCTTAGCGTCAAGGACACAGAACTATGGCTACACCTTC,CASSLASRTQNYGYTF
14,TRBD1,TRBV11-3,TRBJ1-2,TGTGCCAGCAGGGGGACAGGGGGCGCGGATGGCTACACCTTC,CASRGTGGADGYTF
15,TRBD1,TRBV5-1,TRBJ2-7,TGCGCCAGCAGCCCGGGACAGCTTCTTAGGCACGAGCAGTACTTC,CASSPGQLLRHEQYF
11,NA,TRBV5-1,TRBJ1-1,TGCGCCAGCAGCTTGTCAGGGTGGGCTTTCTTT,CASSLSGWAFF
17,TRBD1,TRBV28,TRBJ1-2,TGTGCCAGCAGTCACAAACCCTCGACAGGGGTTAACTATGGCTACACCTTC,CASSHKPSTGVNYGYTF
15,TRBD2,TRBV5-4,TRBJ2-5,TGTGCCAGCAGCGTTGGGACTACCCTGGGAGAGACCCAGTACTTC,CASSVGTTLGETQYF
14,NA,TRBV2,TRBJ1-2,TGTGCCAGCAGTGAAGGGCAGTTGATCTATGGCTACACCTTC,CASSEGQLIYGYTF
16,NA,TRBV9,TRBJ2-1,TGTGCCAGCAGCGTAGTACCAGGCGGCGCGGGAAATGAGCAGTTCTTC,CASSVVPGGAGNEQFF
15,TRBD2,TRBV9,TRBJ2-7,TGTGCCAGCAGCCGGACTAGCGGGGACCTCTACGAGCAGTACTTC,CASSRTSGDLYEQYF